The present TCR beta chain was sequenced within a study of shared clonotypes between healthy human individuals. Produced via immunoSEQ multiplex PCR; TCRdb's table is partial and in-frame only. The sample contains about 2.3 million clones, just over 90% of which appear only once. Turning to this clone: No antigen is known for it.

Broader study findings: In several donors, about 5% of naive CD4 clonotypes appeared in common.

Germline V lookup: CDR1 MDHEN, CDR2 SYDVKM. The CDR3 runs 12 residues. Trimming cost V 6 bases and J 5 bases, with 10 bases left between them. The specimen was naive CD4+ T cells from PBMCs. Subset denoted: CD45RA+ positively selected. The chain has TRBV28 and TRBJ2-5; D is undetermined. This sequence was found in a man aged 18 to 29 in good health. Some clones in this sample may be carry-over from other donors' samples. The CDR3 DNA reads TGTGCCAGCAGAGGAAGTGGCGAGACCCAGTACTTC. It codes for CASRGSGETQYF.